Listed below are T cell receptor beta chains from one sample, sequenced in a study of blood T cell repertoires in COVID-19. This table comes from immunoSEQ multiplex PCR, and its TCRdb copy is limited to in-frame clones, with some not included. In the table there are 350,000 to 500,000 clones, about 90% of which are singletons. Sample: peripheral blood. These receptors were obtained from a man in his late teens or twenties with COVID-19, enrolled during active disease. Each CDR3 is given with its conserved first and last residue.

j_call v_call cdr3_aa
TRBJ1-4 TRBV5-5 CASSPTARTGNEKLFF
TRBJ1-2 TRBV6-5 CASSSRVGYGYTF
TRBJ1-1 TRBV30 CAFQGTLLNTEAFF
TRBJ2-1 TRBV5-4 CASSTGLAQYNEQFF
TRBJ1-4 TRBV5-4 CASSLARQGRGEKLFF
TRBJ2-5 TRBV2 CATRYGEAGGQETQYF
TRBJ1-1 TRBV2 CASSDRQGNTEAFF
TRBJ1-2 TRBV6-5 CASSYSTGLTNYGYTF
TRBJ2-1 TRBV5-1 CASSSTSGRNEQFF
TRBJ2-7 TRBV12-3/TRBV12-4 CASSLTGTYEQYF
TRBJ2-1 TRBV19 CASRSGLAASYNEQFF
TRBJ2-4 TRBV11-3 CASSSGQGASKNIQYF
TRBJ2-4 TRBV4-1 CASSRGLAGVTKNIQYF
TRBJ1-1 TRBV5-1 CASSFTPSTEAFF
TRBJ2-7 TRBV29-1 CSGSTSSGGSYEQYF
TRBJ2-1 TRBV6-5 CASSTFRDRGNEQFF
TRBJ1-5 TRBV7-8 CASSRERDSNQPQHF
TRBJ1-4 TRBV5-1 CASSLLGDLGEKLFF
TRBJ2-7 TRBV6-5 CASSYAQTYEQYF
TRBJ2-1 TRBV18 CASSLQKSSYNEQFF